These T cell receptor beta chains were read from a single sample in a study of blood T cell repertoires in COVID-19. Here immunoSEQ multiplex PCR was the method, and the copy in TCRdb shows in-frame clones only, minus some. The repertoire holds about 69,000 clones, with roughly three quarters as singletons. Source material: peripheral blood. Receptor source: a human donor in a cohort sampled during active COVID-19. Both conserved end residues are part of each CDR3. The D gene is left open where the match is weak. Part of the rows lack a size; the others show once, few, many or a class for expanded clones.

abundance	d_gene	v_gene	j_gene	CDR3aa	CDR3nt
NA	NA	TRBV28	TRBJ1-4	CASRVAGPNEKLFF	TGTGCCAGCAGAGTGGCGGGGCCTAATGAAAAACTGTTTTTT
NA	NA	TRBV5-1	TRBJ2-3	CASSLAPRGDTQYF	TGCGCCAGCAGCTTGGCGCCCCGGGGAGATACGCAGTATTTT
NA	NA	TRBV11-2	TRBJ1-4	CASSPGRGANEKLFF	TGTGCCAGCAGCCCCGGTCGGGGGGCTAATGAAAAACTGTTTTTT
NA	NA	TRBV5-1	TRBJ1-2	CASSLALGAGGYTF	TGCGCCAGCAGCTTGGCCCTGGGGGCAGGTGGCTACACCTTC
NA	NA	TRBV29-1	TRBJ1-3	CSVRRTGNTIYF	TGCAGCGTGCGGCGGACTGGAAACACCATATATTTT
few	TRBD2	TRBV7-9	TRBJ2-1	CASSLGLAGGLYNEQFF	TGTGCCAGCAGCTTAGGGCTAGCGGGAGGGCTGTACAATGAGCAGTTCTTC
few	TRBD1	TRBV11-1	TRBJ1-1	CASSLSLQGTNTEAFF	TGTGCCAGCAGCTTATCGTTACAGGGGACGAACACTGAAGCTTTCTTT
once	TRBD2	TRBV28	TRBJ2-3	CASTKLTSGTSTDTQYF	TGTGCCAGCACCAAACTCACTAGCGGAACTAGCACAGATACGCAGTATTTT
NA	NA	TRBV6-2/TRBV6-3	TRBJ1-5	CASSLQVSNQPQHF	TGTGCCAGCAGCCTACAGGTGAGCAATCAGCCCCAGCATTTT
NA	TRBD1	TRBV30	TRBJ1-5	CAWTKGTGGQPQHF	TGTGCCTGGACCAAGGGGACAGGGGGTCAGCCCCAGCATTTT
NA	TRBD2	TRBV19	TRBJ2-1	CASSIFAGASFNNEQFF	TGTGCCAGTAGTATCTTCGCGGGAGCCTCCTTTAACAATGAGCAGTTCTTC
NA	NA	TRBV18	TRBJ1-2	CASSLESNYGYTF	TGTGCCAGCTCACTCGAGTCTAACTATGGCTACACCTTC
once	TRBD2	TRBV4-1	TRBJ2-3	CASSQDPPGGAVDTQYF	TGCGCCAGCAGCCAAGATCCCCCCGGGGGGGCCGTGGATACGCAGTATTTT
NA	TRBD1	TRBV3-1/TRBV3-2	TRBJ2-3	CASSPRQGRTDTQYF	TGTGCCAGCAGCCCCAGACAGGGTCGCACAGATACGCAGTATTTT
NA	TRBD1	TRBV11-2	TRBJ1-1	CASSLGGYRGNTEAFF	TGTGCCAGCAGCTTAGGGGGGTACAGGGGTAACACTGAAGCTTTCTTT
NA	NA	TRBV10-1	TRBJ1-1	CASSERGLGNTEAFF	TGCGCCAGCAGTGAGAGGGGATTGGGGAACACTGAAGCTTTCTTT
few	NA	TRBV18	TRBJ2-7	CASSPGGGNEQYF	TGTGCCAGCTCACCAGGGGGAGGCAACGAGCAGTACTTC
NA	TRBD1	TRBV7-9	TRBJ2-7	CASSFGQGSYEQYF	TGTGCCAGCAGCTTCGGACAGGGCTCCTACGAGCAGTACTTC
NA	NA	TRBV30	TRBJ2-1	CAWKGTGGYNEQFF	TGTGCCTGGAAGGGGACCGGGGGATACAATGAGCAGTTCTTC
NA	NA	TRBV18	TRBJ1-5	CASSPASGWRQPQHF	TGTGCCAGCTCACCGGCATCGGGGTGGCGGCAGCCCCAGCATTTT
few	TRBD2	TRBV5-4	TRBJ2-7	CASSLAGPSYEQYF	TGTGCCAGCAGCTTAGCGGGGCCTTCCTACGAGCAGTACTTC
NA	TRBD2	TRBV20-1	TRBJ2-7	CSAGGGYEQYF	TGCAGTGCCGGGGGGGGATACGAGCAGTACTTC
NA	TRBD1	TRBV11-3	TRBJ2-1	CASSYRDRGINEQFF	TGTGCCAGCAGCTACCGGGACAGGGGTATCAATGAGCAGTTCTTC
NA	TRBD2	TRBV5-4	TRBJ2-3	CASSPGTSGGTDTQYF	TGTGCCAGCAGCCCCGGGACTAGCGGGGGCACAGATACGCAGTATTTT
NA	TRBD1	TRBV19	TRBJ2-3	CASNMGPTGGRSADTQYF	TGTGCCAGTAACATGGGGCCGACAGGGGGCAGATCTGCAGATACGCAGTATTTT
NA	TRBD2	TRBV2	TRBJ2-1	CASSDLSGYYNEQFF	TGTGCCAGCAGTGACCTTAGCGGGTACTACAATGAGCAGTTCTTC
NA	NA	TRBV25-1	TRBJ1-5	CASSELREAQPQHF	TGTGCCAGCAGTGAACTAAGGGAGGCTCAGCCCCAGCATTTT
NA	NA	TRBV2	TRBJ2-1	CASSDDSYNEQFF	TGTGCCAGCAGTGACGACAGCTACAATGAGCAGTTCTTC
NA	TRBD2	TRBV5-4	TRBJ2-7	CASSARDYSYEQYF	TGTGCCAGCAGCGCCCGGGACTACTCCTACGAGCAGTACTTC
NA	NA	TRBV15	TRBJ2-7	CATSRDTQVSYEQYF	TGTGCCACCAGCAGAGATACACAGGTTTCCTACGAGCAGTACTTC
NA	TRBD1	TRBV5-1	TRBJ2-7	CASSSRGPGYEQYF	TGCGCCAGCAGCTCCAGGGGGCCGGGGTACGAGCAGTACTTC
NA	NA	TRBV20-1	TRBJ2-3	CSASRGAGAITDTQYF	TGCAGTGCTAGTAGGGGGGCGGGAGCCATCACAGATACGCAGTATTTT
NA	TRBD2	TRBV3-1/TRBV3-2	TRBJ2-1	CASSQHGLAGRNEQFF	TGTGCCAGCAGCCAGCACGGACTAGCGGGAAGGAATGAGCAGTTCTTC